These T cell receptor beta chains were read from a single sample in a study of monozygotic twins with inflammatory bowel disease. TCRdb re-called the 5' RACE reads and shows each CDR3 protein once, DNA omitted. Here the sample table reports approximately 210,000 distinct CDR3 sequences. The specimen was blood. All receptors come from a human donor with ulcerative colitis or Crohn's disease, or a healthy co-twin of an affected twin (not recorded which). CDR3s include the opening cysteine and the closing phenylalanine or tryptophan.

V,J,CDR3
TRBV7-9,TRBJ2-1,CASVASYNEQFF
TRBV10-3,TRBJ2-1,CAISRDRDYNEQFF
TRBV28,TRBJ1-5,CASRYRGSNQPQHF
TRBV20-1,TRBJ2-2,CSATDTGGASGELFF
TRBV19,TRBJ1-5,CATQPGGNSNQPQHF
TRBV3-1,TRBJ1-5,CASSGGKGPQHF
TRBV6-2/TRBV6-3,TRBJ1-1,CASSRGQLMNTEAFF
TRBV7-9,TRBJ2-1,CASIPGGTAVSYNEQFF
TRBV12-3/TRBV12-4,TRBJ1-5,CASSKQGARQPQHF
TRBV27,TRBJ2-3,CASSFTHRVGTDTQYF
TRBV5-1,TRBJ2-6,CASSVNTGAGANVLTF
TRBV5-4,TRBJ2-7,CASSLGTGLPSEQYF
TRBV28,TRBJ2-1,CASSLDAAASYNEQFF
TRBV4-1,TRBJ2-5,CASSQEPRGVGETQYF
TRBV28,TRBJ1-5,CASSLDRHRNQPQHF
TRBV6-1,TRBJ1-2,CASSPYGGNYGYTF
TRBV20-1,TRBJ2-1,CSATPAGGRDEQFF
TRBV7-2,TRBJ2-7,CASRGQTYEQYF
TRBV20-1,TRBJ2-7,CSARGGSGTLYEQYF
TRBV7-2,TRBJ2-3,CASSLVAAITDTQYF
TRBV5-5,TRBJ2-1,CASSLFLRVDEQFF
TRBV29-1,TRBJ2-2,CSVTSGGLNTGELFF
TRBV7-2,TRBJ1-4,CASSLRGRRGEKLFF
TRBV7-9,TRBJ1-1,CASSLGRNTEAFF
TRBV5-6,TRBJ2-3,CASSLWRGVDTQYF
TRBV9,TRBJ1-1,CASSGDRTVNTEAFF
TRBV6-1,TRBJ1-2,CASSALGHLPLNYGYTF
TRBV12-3/TRBV12-4,TRBJ2-7,CASSLVTPWEQYF
TRBV20-1,TRBJ2-1,CSAPDGYNEQFF
TRBV5-1,TRBJ2-1,CASSLGAGGPSDNEQFF
TRBV5-1,TRBJ2-7,CASSGVSGGYEQYF
TRBV4-1,TRBJ2-7,CASSQESRGVYEQYF
TRBV28,TRBJ2-1,CASRQSGHYNEQFF
TRBV7-2,TRBJ2-7,CASSSFPGGVGGGEQYF
TRBV7-9,TRBJ2-1,CASSLQVSEQFF
TRBV28,TRBJ2-2,CASTPSGGSPRGGELFF
TRBV10-3,TRBJ2-3,CAISERRGNTDTQYF
TRBV7-9,TRBJ2-1,CASSPRDYYNEQFF
TRBV3-1,TRBJ2-2,CASSAGGYTGELFF
TRBV6-1,TRBJ1-5,CASAGEVYQPQHF
TRBV27,TRBJ2-2,CASSFGGWNTGELFF
TRBV20-1,TRBJ2-7,CSAGSSVGEQYF
TRBV29-1,TRBJ2-2,CSVMLLDRGTGELFF
TRBV6-2/TRBV6-3,TRBJ1-5,CASSYSLGDGYQPQHF
TRBV7-2,TRBJ2-7,CASSPHWREDDEQYF
TRBV5-1,TRBJ2-7,CASSLTGGAYEQYF
TRBV7-9,TRBJ2-7,CASSLLAASYEQYF
TRBV7-2,TRBJ1-1,CASSFFRGAFF
TRBV12-3/TRBV12-4,TRBJ2-7,CASSLAQGSYEQYF
TRBV28,TRBJ1-2,CASIQIKGAVYGYTF
TRBV5-1,TRBJ2-7,CASSLGTGSSYEQYF
TRBV27,TRBJ2-2,CASKPAGGQFTGELFF
TRBV6-5,TRBJ1-1,CASSYSRGLGTEAFF
TRBV4-1,TRBJ2-6,CASSQVHLSGANVLTF
TRBV5-1,TRBJ2-4,CASSLAVGVLAKNIQYF
TRBV7-9,TRBJ2-1,CASSGGGRTTYNEQFF
TRBV5-1,TRBJ1-1,CASSLRDRGRYTEAFF